This T cell receptor (beta chain) emerged from a study of blood T cell repertoires in COVID-19. Germline V gives CDR1 SGHAT, CDR2 FQNNGV. J gave up 3 bases and V 6 bases, and 9 bases lay outside the gene matches. The CDR3 spans 16 residues. Some clones are missing from TCRdb's copy, which holds only in-frame ones; the method was immunoSEQ multiplex PCR. The repertoire holds 330,000 or so clones, with about 90% as singletons. The genes are TRBV11-2 and TRBJ1-1; 11 bases line up with TRBD1. The sequence was collected from a woman under 40 who had recovered from COVID-19. Material: PBMCs or T cells enriched from blood (not recorded which). The CDR3 DNA reads as TGTGCCAGCAGGCCGGGGACAGGGGGTAGGGACACTGAAGCTTTCTTT. The encoded protein is CASRPGTGGRDTEAFF.